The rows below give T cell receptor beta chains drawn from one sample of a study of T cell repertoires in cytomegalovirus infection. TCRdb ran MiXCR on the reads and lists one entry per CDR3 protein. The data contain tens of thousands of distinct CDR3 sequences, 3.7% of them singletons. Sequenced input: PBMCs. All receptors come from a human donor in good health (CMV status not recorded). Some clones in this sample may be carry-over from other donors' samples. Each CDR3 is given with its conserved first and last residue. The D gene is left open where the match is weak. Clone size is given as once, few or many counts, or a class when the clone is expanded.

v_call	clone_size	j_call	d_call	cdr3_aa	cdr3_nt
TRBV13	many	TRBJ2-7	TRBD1	CASRAWTGTYEQYF	TGTGCCAGCAGGGCCTGGACAGGGACCTACGAGCAGTACTTC
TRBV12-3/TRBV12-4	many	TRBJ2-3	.	CASSLGPVAVSTDTQYF	TGTGCCAGCAGTTTAGGTCCGGTGGCTGTTAGCACAGATACGCAGTATTTT
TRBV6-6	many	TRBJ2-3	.	CASSYWGAGTDTQYF	TGTGCCAGCAGTTACTGGGGGGCCGGCACAGATACGCAGTATTTT
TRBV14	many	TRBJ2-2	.	CASSLRPENTGELFF	TGTGCCAGCAGCCTACGGCCAGAGAACACCGGGGAGCTGTTTTTT
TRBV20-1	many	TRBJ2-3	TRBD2	CSAPGLADSTDTQYF	TGCAGTGCGCCCGGACTAGCGGATAGCACAGATACGCAGTATTTT
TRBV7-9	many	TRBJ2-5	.	CASSLALPWETQYF	TGTGCCAGCAGCTTAGCGCTTCCTTGGGAGACCCAGTACTTC
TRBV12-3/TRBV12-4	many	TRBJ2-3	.	CASSLSGLTDTQYF	TGTGCCAGCAGTTTATCGGGCCTCACAGATACGCAGTATTTT
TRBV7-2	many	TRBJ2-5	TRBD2	CASLAGGRQTQYF	TGTGCCAGCCTAGCGGGGGGGAGGCAGACCCAGTACTTC
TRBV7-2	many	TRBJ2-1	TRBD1	CASSRRTGSHEQFF	TGTGCCAGCAGCCGAAGGACAGGGTCCCATGAGCAGTTCTTC
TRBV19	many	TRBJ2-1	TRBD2	CASSILSGDSYNEQFF	TGTGCCAGTAGTATCCTTAGCGGGGATTCCTACAATGAGCAGTTCTTC
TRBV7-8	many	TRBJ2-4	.	CASSSQGALSNIQYF	TGTGCCAGCAGCTCCCAAGGAGCACTCTCAAACATTCAGTACTTC
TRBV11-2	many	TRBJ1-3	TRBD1	CASSFGTGAGNTIYF	TGTGCCAGCAGCTTCGGGACAGGGGCTGGAAACACCATATATTTT
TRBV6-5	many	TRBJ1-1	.	CASSYSVVPGNTEAFF	TGTGCCAGCAGTTACTCGGTGGTCCCGGGAAACACTGAAGCTTTCTTT
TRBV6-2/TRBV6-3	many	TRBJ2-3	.	CASSYRLGGPSTDTQYF	TGTGCCAGCAGTTACCGACTGGGGGGACCAAGCACAGATACGCAGTATTTT
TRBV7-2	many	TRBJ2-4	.	CASSISLAKNIQYF	TGTGCCAGCAGCATTAGTCTGGCCAAAAACATTCAGTACTTC